These T cell receptor beta chains were read from a single sample in a study of identical twins. One entry per CDR3 protein, called by TCRdb with MiXCR from the 5' RACE reads. Of about 660,000 distinct CDR3 sequences listed, around 8.6% are singletons. These records were also assigned to another study, of yellow fever vaccine responses in identical twins.

Sequencing input: PBMCs. The receptors were sampled from a woman between 18 and 29 years old in good health. The CDR3 runs from the conserved cysteine through the conserved F or W. A D gene is named only where the DNA matches it firmly. Some rows mark clone size as missing; the rest say once, few, many or name a class of expanded clone.

abundance,v_gene,d_gene,j_gene,CDR3aa,CDR3nt
-,TRBV4-3,-,TRBJ2-3,CASSQDWFPGLGDTQYF,TGCGCCAGCAGCCAAGATTGGTTCCCCGGATTGGGAGATACGCAGTATTTT
many,TRBV14,TRBD2,TRBJ2-7,CASSHPRTSGRRVYEQYF,TGTGCCAGCAGCCACCCCAGAACTAGCGGGAGAAGAGTCTACGAGCAGTACTTC
few,TRBV18,-,TRBJ2-7,CASSPSSGRIHEQYF,TGTGCCAGCTCACCGAGTTCCGGGAGAATCCACGAGCAGTACTTC
many,TRBV7-9,TRBD2,TRBJ2-1,CASSRRRAAGSYNEQFF,TGTGCCAGCAGCCGAAGGCGGGCAGCGGGGTCCTACAATGAGCAGTTCTTC
few,TRBV20-1,-,TRBJ2-7,CSASQPRGQTYEQYF,TGCAGTGCTAGTCAGCCGCGGGGACAGACCTACGAGCAGTACTTC
many,TRBV12-3/TRBV12-4,-,TRBJ2-7,CASSLDRFSHEQYF,TGTGCCAGCAGTCTCGATCGGTTTTCCCACGAGCAGTACTTC
many,TRBV7-2,TRBD2,TRBJ2-3,CASSPWDYKADTQYF,TGTGCCAGCAGCCCTTGGGACTACAAGGCAGATACGCAGTATTTT
few,TRBV7-2,-,TRBJ2-3,CASSLALLGEGDTQYF,TGTGCCAGCAGCTTAGCGTTACTAGGAGAAGGAGATACGCAGTATTTT
-,TRBV10-3,TRBD1,TRBJ2-2,CAISLTGRTGELFF,TGTGCCATCAGTTTGACAGGGCGCACCGGGGAGCTGTTTTTT
-,TRBV12-3/TRBV12-4,-,TRBJ2-2,CASSYREGTGELFF,TGTGCCAGCAGTTACAGGGAGGGCACCGGGGAGCTGTTTTTT
once,TRBV6-5,-,TRBJ2-3,CASSYGLSGTDTQYF,TGTGCCAGCAGTTACGGTTTGAGCGGCACAGATACGCAGTATTTT
few,TRBV5-4,-,TRBJ2-3,CASSSMRAGQGEDTQYF,TGTGCCAGCAGCTCGATGCGGGCGGGTCAGGGAGAAGATACGCAGTATTTT
-,TRBV20-1,TRBD2,TRBJ2-5,CSAPVLAGGPWETQYF,TGCAGTGCCCCCGTTTTGGCGGGAGGGCCATGGGAGACCCAGTACTTC
many,TRBV29-1,TRBD1,TRBJ2-4,CSVEYDRGRNIQYF,TGCAGCGTTGAATACGACAGGGGGCGGAACATTCAGTACTTC
-,TRBV3-1,-,TRBJ2-5,CASSQGLLVLQETQYF,TGTGCCAGCAGCCAAGGTCTACTAGTTCTCCAAGAGACCCAGTACTTC
-,TRBV7-2,-,TRBJ2-3,CASSLARQFTDTQYF,TGTGCCAGCAGCTTAGCGAGACAATTCACAGATACGCAGTATTTT
few,TRBV2,TRBD2,TRBJ2-3,CASRPLAGGRDTQYF,TGTGCCAGCAGGCCACTAGCGGGAGGCAGAGATACGCAGTATTTT
-,TRBV20-1,-,TRBJ2-3,CSARGWGGTDTQYF,TGCAGTGCTAGAGGGTGGGGGGGCACAGATACGCAGTATTTT
-,TRBV5-1,-,TRBJ2-1,CASSLAINNEQFF,TGCGCCAGCAGCTTGGCCATCAACAATGAGCAGTTCTTC
few,TRBV29-1,-,TRBJ2-1,CSVKTGRSYNEQFF,TGCAGCGTTAAGACAGGCCGCTCCTACAATGAGCAGTTCTTC
many,TRBV4-1,-,TRBJ2-7,CASSQEDRSSYEQYF,TGCGCCAGCAGCCAAGAGGACAGAAGCTCCTACGAGCAGTACTTC
few,TRBV15,-,TRBJ2-3,CATSREGISTDTQYF,TGTGCCACCAGCAGAGAAGGGATCAGCACAGATACGCAGTATTTT
many,TRBV4-3,-,TRBJ1-4,CASSQEIWGEKLFF,TGCGCCAGCAGCCAAGAGATCTGGGGTGAAAAACTGTTTTTT
many,TRBV4-3,-,TRBJ2-7,CASSQGFVAYEQYF,TGCGCCAGCAGCCAAGGGTTCGTGGCCTACGAGCAGTACTTC
-,TRBV6-5,TRBD2,TRBJ2-2,CASSYATSGRFPGELFF,TGTGCCAGCAGTTACGCGACTAGCGGGAGATTCCCCGGGGAGCTGTTTTTT
few,TRBV27,-,TRBJ2-3,CASSLLPGMGPTDTQYF,TGTGCCAGCAGTCTATTACCGGGAATGGGACCCACAGATACGCAGTATTTT
few,TRBV20-1,-,TRBJ1-5,CSGVQDNQPQHF,TGCAGTGGAGTGCAAGACAATCAGCCCCAGCATTTT
many,TRBV28,TRBD2,TRBJ2-7,CASSLFAGGSYEQYF,TGTGCCAGCAGTTTATTCGCGGGAGGATCCTACGAGCAGTACTTC
-,TRBV6-1,TRBD1,TRBJ1-5,CASSDRDRGRQPQHF,TGTGCCAGCAGTGATCGGGACAGGGGGCGTCAGCCCCAGCATTTT
many,TRBV6-1,-,TRBJ1-3,CASSRTIGNTIYF,TGTGCCAGCAGTCGGACGATCGGAAACACCATATATTTT
-,TRBV11-2,TRBD2,TRBJ2-7,CASSSRGSGIRGGSYEQYF,TGTGCCAGCAGCTCCCGGGGTAGCGGGATCAGAGGTGGTTCCTACGAGCAGTACTTC